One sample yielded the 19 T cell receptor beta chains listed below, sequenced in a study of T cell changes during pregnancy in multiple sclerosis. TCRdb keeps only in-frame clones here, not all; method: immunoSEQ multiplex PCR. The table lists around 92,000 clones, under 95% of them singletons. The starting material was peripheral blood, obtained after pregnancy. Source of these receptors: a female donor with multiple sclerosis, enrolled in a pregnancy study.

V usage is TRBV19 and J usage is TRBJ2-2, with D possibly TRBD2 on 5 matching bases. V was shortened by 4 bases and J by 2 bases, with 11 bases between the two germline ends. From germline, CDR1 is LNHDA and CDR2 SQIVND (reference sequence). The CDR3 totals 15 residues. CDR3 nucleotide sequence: TGTGCCAGTAGTACAATGAGCGGCAACACCGGGGAGCTGTTTTTT. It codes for CASSTMSGNTGELFF.

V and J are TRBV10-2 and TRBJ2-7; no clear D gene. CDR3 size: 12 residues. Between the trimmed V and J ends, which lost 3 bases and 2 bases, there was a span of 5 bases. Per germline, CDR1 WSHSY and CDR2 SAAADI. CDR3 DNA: TGCGCCAGCAGTGATTTAACCTACGAGCAGTACTTC. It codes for CASSDLTYEQYF.

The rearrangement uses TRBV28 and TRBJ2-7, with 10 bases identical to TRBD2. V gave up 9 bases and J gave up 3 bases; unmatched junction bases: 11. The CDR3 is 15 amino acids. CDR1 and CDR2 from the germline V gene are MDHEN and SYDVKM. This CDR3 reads CASTPRLAGVYEQYF. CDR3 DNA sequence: TGTGCCAGTACCCCTAGGCTAGCGGGGGTCTACGAGCAGTACTTC.

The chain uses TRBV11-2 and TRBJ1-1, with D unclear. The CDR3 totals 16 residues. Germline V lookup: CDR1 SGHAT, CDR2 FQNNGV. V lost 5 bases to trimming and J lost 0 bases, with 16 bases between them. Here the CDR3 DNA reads TGTGCCAGCAGCACCCTGATGGGCAGCCTGAACACTGAAGCTTTCTTT. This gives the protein CASSTLMGSLNTEAFF.

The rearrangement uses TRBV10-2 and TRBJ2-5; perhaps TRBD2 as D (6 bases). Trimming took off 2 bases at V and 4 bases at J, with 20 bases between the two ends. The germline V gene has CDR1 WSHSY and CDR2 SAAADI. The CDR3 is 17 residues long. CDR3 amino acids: CASSEPPWRDKGETQYF. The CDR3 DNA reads TGCGCCAGCAGTGAGCCTCCTTGGCGGGATAAGGGAGAGACCCAGTACTTC.

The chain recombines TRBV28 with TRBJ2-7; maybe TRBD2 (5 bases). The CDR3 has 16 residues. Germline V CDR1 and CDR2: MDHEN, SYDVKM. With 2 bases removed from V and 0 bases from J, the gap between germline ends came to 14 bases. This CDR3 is CASSLGLATGSYEQYF. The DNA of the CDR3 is TGTGCCAGCAGTTTAGGGCTAGCCACCGGCTCCTACGAGCAGTACTTC. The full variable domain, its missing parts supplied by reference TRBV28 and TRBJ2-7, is DVKVTQSSRYLVKRTGEKVFLECVQDMDHENMFWYRQDPGLGLRLIYFSYDVKMKEKGDIPEGYSVSREKKERFSLILESASTNQTSMYLCASSLGLATGSYEQYFGPGTRLTVT.

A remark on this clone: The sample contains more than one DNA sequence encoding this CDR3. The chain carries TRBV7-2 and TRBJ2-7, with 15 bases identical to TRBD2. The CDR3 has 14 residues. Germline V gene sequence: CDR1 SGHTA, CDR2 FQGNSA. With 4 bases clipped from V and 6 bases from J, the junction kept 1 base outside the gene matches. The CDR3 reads CASSSGLAGGEQYF. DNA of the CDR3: TGTGCCAGCAGCTCGGGACTAGCGGGAGGCGAGCAGTACTTC.

For the CDR3, the DNA is TGTGCCAGCAGTTTGGCGGGACGAGAGACCCAGTACTTC. It specifies CASSLAGRETQYF. The chain carries TRBV27 and TRBJ2-5; maybe TRBD2 (6 bases). Trimming took off 3 bases at V and 4 bases at J, with 9 bases between the two ends. Germline loops: CDR1 MNHEY, CDR2 SMNVEV (reference sequence). The CDR3 covers 13 residues.

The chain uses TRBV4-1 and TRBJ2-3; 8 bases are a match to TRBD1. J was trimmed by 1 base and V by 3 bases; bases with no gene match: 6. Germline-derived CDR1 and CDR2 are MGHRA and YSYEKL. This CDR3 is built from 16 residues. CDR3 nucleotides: TGCGCCAGCAGCCAGGAGACAGGGGCTGGCACAGATACGCAGTATTTT. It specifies CASSQETGAGTDTQYF.

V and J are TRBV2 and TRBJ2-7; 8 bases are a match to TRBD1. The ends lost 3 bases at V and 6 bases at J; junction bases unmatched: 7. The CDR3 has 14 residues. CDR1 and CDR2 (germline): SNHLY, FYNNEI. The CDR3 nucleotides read TGTGCCAGCAGTGAGACAGGGGTTGGTGTCGAGCAGTACTTC. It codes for CASSETGVGVEQYF.

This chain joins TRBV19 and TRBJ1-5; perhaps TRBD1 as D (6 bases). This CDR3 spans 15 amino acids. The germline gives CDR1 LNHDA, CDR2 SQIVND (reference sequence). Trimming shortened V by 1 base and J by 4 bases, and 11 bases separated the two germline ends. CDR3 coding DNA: TGTGCCAGTAGTATAGGCCCAGGGGTAAATCAGCCCCAGCATTTT. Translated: CASSIGPGVNQPQHF.

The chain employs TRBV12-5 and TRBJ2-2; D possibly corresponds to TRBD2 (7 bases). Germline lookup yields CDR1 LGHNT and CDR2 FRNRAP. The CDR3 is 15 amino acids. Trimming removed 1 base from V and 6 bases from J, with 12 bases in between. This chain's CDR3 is CASGLALGGAGELFF. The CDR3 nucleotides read TGTGCTAGTGGTTTGGCCTTAGGGGGGGCCGGGGAGCTGTTTTTT.

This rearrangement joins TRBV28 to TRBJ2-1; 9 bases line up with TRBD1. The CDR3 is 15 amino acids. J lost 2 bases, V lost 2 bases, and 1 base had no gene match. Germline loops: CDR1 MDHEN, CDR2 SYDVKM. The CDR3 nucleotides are TGTGCCAGCAGTTTAGGGACAGGGCCCTACAATGAGCAGTTCTTC. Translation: CASSLGTGPYNEQFF.

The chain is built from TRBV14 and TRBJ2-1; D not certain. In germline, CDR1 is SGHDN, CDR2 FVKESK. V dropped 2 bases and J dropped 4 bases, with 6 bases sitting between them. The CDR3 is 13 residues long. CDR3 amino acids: CASSQLAYNEQFF. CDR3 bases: TGTGCCAGCAGCCAATTAGCTTACAATGAGCAGTTCTTC.

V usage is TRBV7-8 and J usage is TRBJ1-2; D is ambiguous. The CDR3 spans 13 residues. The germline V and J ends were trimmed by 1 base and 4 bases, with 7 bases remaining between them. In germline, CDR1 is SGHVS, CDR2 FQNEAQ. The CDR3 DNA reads TGTGCCAGCAGCTTAGAAGGAGTCTATGGCTACACCTTC. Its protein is CASSLEGVYGYTF. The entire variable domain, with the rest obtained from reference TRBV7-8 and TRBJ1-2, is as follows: GAGVSQSPRYKVAKRGQDVALRCDPISGHVSLFWYQQALGQGPEFLTYFQNEAQLDKSGLPSDRFFAERPEGSVSTLKIQRTQQEDSAVYLCASSLEGVYGYTFGSGTRLTVV.

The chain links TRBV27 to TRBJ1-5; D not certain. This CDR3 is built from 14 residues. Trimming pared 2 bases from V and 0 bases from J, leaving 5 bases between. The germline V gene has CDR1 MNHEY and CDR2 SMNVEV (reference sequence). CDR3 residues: CASSLSGSNQPQHF. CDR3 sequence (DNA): TGTGCCAGCAGTTTAAGCGGTAGCAATCAGCCCCAGCATTTT.

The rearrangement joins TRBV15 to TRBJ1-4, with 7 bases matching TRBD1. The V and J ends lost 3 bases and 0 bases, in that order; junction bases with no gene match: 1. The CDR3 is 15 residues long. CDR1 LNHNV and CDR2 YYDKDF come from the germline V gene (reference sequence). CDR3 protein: CATSRTGTTNEKLFF. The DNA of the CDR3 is TGTGCCACCAGCAGGACAGGGACAACTAATGAAAAACTGTTTTTT.

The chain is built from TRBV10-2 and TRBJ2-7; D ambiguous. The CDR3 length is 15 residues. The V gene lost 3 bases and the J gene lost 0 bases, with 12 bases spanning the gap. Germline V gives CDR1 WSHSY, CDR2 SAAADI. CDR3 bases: TGCGCCAGCAGTGACCAGGCCCAGATCTCCTACGAGCAGTACTTC. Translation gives CASSDQAQISYEQYF.

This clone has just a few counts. CDR3 DNA sequence: TGTGCCAGCCAAGACAGGGGTAAGCACACTGAAGCTTTCTTT. This sequence encodes CASQDRGKHTEAFF. This chain uses TRBV7-9 with TRBJ1-1; TRBD1 agrees at 8 bases. This CDR3 spans 14 amino acids. Looked up from germline, CDR1 is SEHNR and CDR2 is FQNEAQ (reference sequence). Trimming took 8 bases from V and 3 from J; bases not matched to a gene: 8.